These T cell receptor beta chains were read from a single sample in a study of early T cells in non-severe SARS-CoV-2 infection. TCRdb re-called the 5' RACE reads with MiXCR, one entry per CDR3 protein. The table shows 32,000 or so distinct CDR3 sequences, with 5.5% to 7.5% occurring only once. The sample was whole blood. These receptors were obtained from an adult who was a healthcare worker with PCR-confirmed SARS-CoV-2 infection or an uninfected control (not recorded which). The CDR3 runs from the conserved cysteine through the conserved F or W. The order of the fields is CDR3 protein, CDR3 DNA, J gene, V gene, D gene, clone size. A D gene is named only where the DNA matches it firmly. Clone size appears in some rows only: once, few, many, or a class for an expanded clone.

CASSPSGRSTDTQYF TGTGCCAGCTCACCATCCGGACGGAGCACAGATACGCAGTATTTT TRBJ2-3 TRBV18 . few
CASSFQLNTDTQYF TGCGCCAGCAGCTTTCAACTAAACACAGATACGCAGTATTTT TRBJ2-3 TRBV5-1 . .
CAISERLVPYEQYF TGTGCCATCAGTGAACGACTAGTTCCCTACGAGCAGTACTTC TRBJ2-7 TRBV10-3 . many
CASSFLAGGYF TGTGCCAGCAGTTTCCTAGCGGGAGGGTATTTT TRBJ2-3 TRBV12-3/TRBV12-4 TRBD2 many
CASSVLLAGGDEQFF TGTGCCAGCAGTGTTCTGCTAGCGGGAGGGGATGAGCAGTTCTTC TRBJ2-1 TRBV2 TRBD2 many
CASSLRPQDSEQFF TGTGCCAGCAGCTTAAGGCCGCAGGATAGTGAGCAGTTCTTC TRBJ2-1 TRBV7-2 . few
CASSLVAGSHGNTEAFF TGTGCCAGCAGTTTAGTGGCAGGCTCCCATGGGAACACTGAAGCTTTCTTT TRBJ1-1 TRBV28 . few
CASSPGTKGGYGYTF TGTGCCAGCAGCCCCGGTACGAAGGGGGGCTATGGCTACACCTTC TRBJ1-2 TRBV7-9 . many
CASSQLKGFEQFF TGCGCCAGCAGCCAATTAAAGGGGTTTGAGCAGTTCTTC TRBJ2-1 TRBV10-2 . many
CSARDGLAYNEQFF TGCAGTGCTAGAGATGGGCTTGCCTACAATGAGCAGTTCTTC TRBJ2-1 TRBV20-1 . many
CASSENPGGLAGSTQGTQYF TGTGCCAGCAGTGAAAATCCGGGGGGACTAGCGGGATCCACGCAGGGTACGCAGTATTTT TRBJ2-3 TRBV2 TRBD2 many
CSARASGVQETQYF TGCAGTGCTAGAGCCTCAGGGGTCCAAGAGACCCAGTACTTC TRBJ2-5 TRBV20-1 . few
CASSTTGFNQPQHF TGTGCCAGCAGTACGACAGGGTTTAATCAGCCCCAGCATTTT TRBJ1-5 TRBV6-5 TRBD1 many
CASSLAGPGANVLTF TGCGCCAGCAGCTTGGCTGGACCCGGGGCCAACGTCCTGACTTTC TRBJ2-6 TRBV5-1 . many
CASSQAGQGYGYTF TGTGCCAGCAGCCAAGCGGGACAGGGCTATGGCTACACCTTC TRBJ1-2 TRBV4-2 TRBD1 .
CASRRGSGNEQFF TGTGCCAGCAGACGCGGGAGCGGCAATGAGCAGTTCTTC TRBJ2-1 TRBV6-5 TRBD2 few
CASSFGRAYEQYF TGTGCCAGCAGCTTTGGGAGGGCCTACGAGCAGTACTTC TRBJ2-7 TRBV7-9 TRBD2 few
CASSYSVGGDSPLHF TGTGCCAGCAGTTACTCCGTCGGGGGGGATTCACCCCTCCACTTT TRBJ1-6 TRBV6-5 . many
CSATDREYEQYF TGCAGTGCTACGGACAGGGAATACGAGCAGTACTTC TRBJ2-7 TRBV20-1 TRBD1 .
CASSFAGMVDTQYF TGTGCCAGCAGTTTTGCGGGAATGGTGGATACGCAGTATTTT TRBJ2-3 TRBV28 . few
CASSPTGGNGELFF TGTGCCAGCTCGCCAACAGGGGGCAACGGGGAGCTGTTTTTT TRBJ2-2 TRBV18 TRBD1 few
CAISDWLDTDTQYF TGTGCCATCAGTGACTGGTTAGACACAGATACGCAGTATTTT TRBJ2-3 TRBV10-3 . many